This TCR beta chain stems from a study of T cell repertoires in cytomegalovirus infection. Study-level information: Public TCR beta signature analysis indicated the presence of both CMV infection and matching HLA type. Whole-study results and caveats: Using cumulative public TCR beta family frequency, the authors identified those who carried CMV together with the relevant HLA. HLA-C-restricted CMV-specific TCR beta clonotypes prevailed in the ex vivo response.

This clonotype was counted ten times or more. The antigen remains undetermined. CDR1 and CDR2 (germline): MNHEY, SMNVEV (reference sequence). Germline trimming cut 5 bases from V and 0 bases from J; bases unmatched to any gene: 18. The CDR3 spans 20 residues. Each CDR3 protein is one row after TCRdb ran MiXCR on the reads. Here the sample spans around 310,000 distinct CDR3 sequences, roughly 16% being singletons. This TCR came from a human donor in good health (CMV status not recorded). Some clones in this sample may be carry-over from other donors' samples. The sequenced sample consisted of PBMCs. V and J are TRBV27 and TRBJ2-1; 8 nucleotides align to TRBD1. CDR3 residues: CASSPLFRVRGRVSYNEQFF. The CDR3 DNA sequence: TGTGCCAGCAGTCCCCTATTTCGAGTCAGGGGGCGCGTCTCCTACAATGAGCAGTTCTTC.